The T cell receptor (beta chain) under discussion was sequenced for a study of graft-versus-host responses after intestinal transplantation. Overall study: Transplants were multivisceral, liver-intestinal, or isolated intestinal.

Germline assignment: CDR1 SGHDT and CDR2 YYEEEE. The CDR3 is made up of 15 amino acids. Whole-study results and caveats: The highest levels of circulating GvH clones went along with early declines in HvG clones after transplant. Recipient marrow held GvH clones, some first seen in ileum or blood.

This clone was counted only a few times. Its target is unknown. The junction differs from germline at one of its ends, possibly a read error. Other DNA variants within this sample encode the same CDR3. Using immunoSEQ multiplex PCR, the repertoire was profiled, and TCRdb retains in-frame clones only, with some absent. Here the sample spans tens of thousands of clones, about 81% being singletons. The sequence derives from a human donor who was the organ donor for an intestinal transplant. This chain links TRBV5-6 with TRBJ2-2; TRBD1 agrees at 7 bases. This specimen consisted of unstimulated CD4+ T cells sorted from spleen or lymph node cells, obtained before transplant. The CDR3: CASSLGQVDTGELFF. For the CDR3, the DNA is TGTGCCAGCAGCTTAGGACAGGTAGACACCGGAGAGCTGTTTTTT.